Listed below are T cell receptor beta chains from one sample, sequenced in a study of blood T cell repertoires in COVID-19. Profiled with immunoSEQ multiplex PCR; TCRdb holds only in-frame clones, not every one. The sample carries around 400,000 clones, 80% to 90% recorded once. The source material was peripheral blood. The receptors were sampled from a woman aged 55 to 70 with COVID-19, enrolled during active disease. CDR3s include the opening cysteine and the closing phenylalanine or tryptophan. The D gene is left open where the match is weak. Not all rows give a size; the values are once, few, many and, for expanded clones, a class.

clone_size	v_call	j_call	d_call	cdr3_nt	cdr3_aa
-	TRBV7-9	TRBJ1-4	-	TGTGCCAGCAGCTTGGACAGCGGAAATGAAAAACTGTTTTTT	CASSLDSGNEKLFF
-	TRBV5-1	TRBJ2-5	-	TGCGCCAGCAGCTTGGGAGACAGGCACGAGACCCAGTACTTC	CASSLGDRHETQYF
-	TRBV14	TRBJ1-2	-	TGTGCCAGCAGCCAGGATGGGTGGGCATTAAGGTCGCTCGCCTATGGCTACACCTTC	CASSQDGWALRSLAYGYTF
-	TRBV2	TRBJ2-7	-	TGTGCCAGCAGTAGGTCCGCTGACAAGATTTCCTACGAGCAGTACTTC	CASSRSADKISYEQYF
-	TRBV12-3/TRBV12-4	TRBJ2-3	-	TGTGCCAGCAGTACCCGGGACACAGATACGCAGTATTTT	CASSTRDTDTQYF
-	TRBV28	TRBJ2-6	TRBD2	TGTGCCAGCAGTTTAGCGGGGGCTGGGGCCAACGTCCTGACTTTC	CASSLAGAGANVLTF
once	TRBV28	TRBJ2-6	TRBD1	TGTGCCAGCAGTACCTACAGGGGCGCCGGGGCCAACGTCCTGACTTTC	CASSTYRGAGANVLTF
-	TRBV20-1	TRBJ1-1	TRBD1	TGCAGTGCTAGAGGGGGACAGCAAGCTTTCTTT	CSARGGQQAFF
-	TRBV27	TRBJ2-2	-	TGTGCCAGCAGTTCCAGGGGGAACACCGGGGAGCTGTTTTTT	CASSSRGNTGELFF
-	TRBV6-9	TRBJ2-7	-	TGTGCCAGCAGTTCGGTGACAAACTTCTACGAGCAGTACTTC	CASSSVTNFYEQYF
-	TRBV9	TRBJ2-1	TRBD2	TGTGCCAGCAGCCACATAGCGGGGCTTGACAATGAGCAGTTCTTC	CASSHIAGLDNEQFF
-	TRBV5-5	TRBJ2-3	-	TGTGCCAGCAGCTTCTCAGGGCATGGCACAGATACGCAGTATTTT	CASSFSGHGTDTQYF
-	TRBV10-3	TRBJ1-6	TRBD1	TGTGCCATCAGTGGCCCAGGGGGTCGGAATTCACCCCTCCACTTT	CAISGPGGRNSPLHF
-	TRBV7-3	TRBJ2-3	-	TGTGCCAGCAGCAAACAGGGTTTGGACACAGATACGCAGTATTTT	CASSKQGLDTDTQYF
-	TRBV2	TRBJ2-1	TRBD1	TGTGCCAGCAGGGAATGGGGACAGGGCTCCTACAATGAGCAGTTCTTC	CASREWGQGSYNEQFF
-	TRBV2	TRBJ1-1	-	TGTGCCGGTCGGACAGAGATGGACACTGAAGCTTTCTTT	CAGRTEMDTEAFF
-	TRBV6-4	TRBJ2-3	-	TGTGCCAGCAAGGCGGGGGCCTCCACAGATACGCAGTATTTT	CASKAGASTDTQYF
few	TRBV19	TRBJ2-7	-	TGTGCCAGTAGTAGAGGTGTATACGAGCAGTACTTC	CASSRGVYEQYF
few	TRBV7-2	TRBJ1-2	-	TGTGCCAGCAGCCCCCACCGCGACAGAATCTATGGCTACACCTTC	CASSPHRDRIYGYTF
few	TRBV7-2	TRBJ1-5	-	TGTGCCAGCAGCTTAAGGAGAAACAATCAGCCCCAGCATTTT	CASSLRRNNQPQHF
-	TRBV3-1/TRBV3-2	TRBJ2-5	-	TGTGCCAGCAGCCAGGCCAGGGGGAGGATGGAGACCCAGTACTTC	CASSQARGRMETQYF
-	TRBV7-2	TRBJ2-3	-	TGTGCCAGCAGCTTAGCGATCCTAGCCCCAGATACGCAGTATTTT	CASSLAILAPDTQYF
-	TRBV5-1	TRBJ2-1	TRBD2	TGCGCCAGCAGCTTGGGGGGGACTACACCCTCCTACAATGAGCAGTTCTTC	CASSLGGTTPSYNEQFF
-	TRBV7-2	TRBJ1-6	-	TGTGCCAGCAGCTGGGGCCAGAGTGGAGATTCACCCCTCCACTTT	CASSWGQSGDSPLHF
-	TRBV18	TRBJ2-5	-	TGTGCCAGCTCACCAGTACAGGGTGGCGAGACCCAGTACTTC	CASSPVQGGETQYF